This entry describes one T cell receptor beta chain. The data were taken from a study of blood T cell repertoires in COVID-19. Study background: Collection of acute and convalescent COVID-19 samples took place in the United States, Italy and Spain. The cDNA or gDNA used as material had been derived from T cells, B-cell-depleted T cells, or PBMCs.

Per the germline V gene, CDR1 is LGHDT and CDR2 is YNNKEL (reference sequence). The CDR3 sequence is 11 residues long. The ends were cut back, 4 bases at V and 4 bases at J, with 4 bases in the middle. As originally analysed: By means of reference gene primer amplification, nucleated cell counts were estimated. TCRdb's copy holds only in-frame clones and misses some; the assay was immunoSEQ multiplex PCR. V and J calls and clone size follow that table, whereas D and trimming were derived from the DNA. The sample consists of roughly 700,000 clones, 80% to 90% of them appearing once. V gene TRBV3-1 (or the pseudogene TRBV3-2) combines with J gene TRBJ1-2; D uncertain. Input material: peripheral blood. The receptor was isolated from a woman under 30 with acute or convalescent COVID-19. The CDR3: CASSLGYGYTF. The CDR3 region has the DNA TGTGCCAGCAGCCTCGGCTATGGCTACACCTTC.